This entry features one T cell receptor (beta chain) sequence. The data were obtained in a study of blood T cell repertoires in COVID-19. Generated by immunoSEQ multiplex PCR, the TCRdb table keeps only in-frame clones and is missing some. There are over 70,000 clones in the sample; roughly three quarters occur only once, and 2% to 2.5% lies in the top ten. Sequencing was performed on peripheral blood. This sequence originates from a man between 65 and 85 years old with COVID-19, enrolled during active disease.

The CDR3 DNA reads TGTGCCAGCAGCGAGGGGGCAGGAAAGGCTAACTATGGCTACACCTTC. It is translated as CASSEGAGKANYGYTF. V is TRBV9 and J is TRBJ1-2; 7 positions agree with TRBD1. The CDR3 loop spans 16 amino acids. Germline lookup yields CDR1 SGDLS and CDR2 YYNGEE. The ends lost 3 bases at V and 0 bases at J; junction bases unmatched: 8.